Each of the 22 T cell receptor beta chains below was sequenced from the same sample in a study of T cell responses to AZD1222 COVID-19 vaccine. TCRdb keeps only in-frame clones here, not all; method: immunoSEQ multiplex PCR. The data contain some 97,000 clones, about 89% of them singletons. Source: peripheral blood, taken on day 0 of MenACWY control vaccination. All receptors derive from an adult in good health.

The chain combines TRBV6-1 with TRBJ2-2; TRBD1 might be the D (6 bases). The germline gives CDR1 MNHNS, CDR2 SASEGT. The CDR3 extends over 15 amino acids. V was trimmed by 3 bases and J by 0 bases, leaving 8 bases between them. The CDR3: CASSERTANTGELFF. In DNA, the CDR3 is TGTGCCAGCAGTGAGCGGACAGCGAACACCGGGGAGCTGTTTTTT.

This sequence joins TRBV29-1 and TRBJ2-1; perhaps TRBD2 as D (6 bases). This CDR3 contains 13 residues. V was trimmed by 6 bases and J by 7 bases, leaving 16 bases between them. From germline, CDR1 is SQVTM and CDR2 ANQGSEA. DNA of the CDR3: TGCAGCGTCGCCGCCGGGACTCATAATGAGCAGTTCTTC. Its protein is CSVAAGTHNEQFF.

The rearrangement links TRBV9 to TRBJ2-4; TRBD2 might be the D (5 bases). CDR1 SGDLS and CDR2 YYNGEE come from the germline V gene. Trimming pared 4 bases from V and 7 bases from J, leaving 15 bases between. CDR3 size: 14 residues. The CDR3 DNA reads TGTGCCAGCAGCCCCTCCCTGGGCGGGAACATTCAGTACTTC. Its protein is CASSPSLGGNIQYF.

V is TRBV5-4 and J is TRBJ2-3; D is possibly TRBD2 (6 bases). Trimming shortened V by 0 bases and J by 4 bases, and 12 bases separated the two germline ends. The CDR3 contains 15 residues. CDR1 SGHNT and CDR2 YYREEE come from the germline V gene (reference sequence). The CDR3 sequence: CASSLGSAGPDTQYF. CDR3 in DNA: TGTGCCAGCAGCTTGGGCTCCGCGGGGCCAGATACGCAGTATTTT.

Only a few counts were recorded for this clone. The chain carries TRBV18 and TRBJ1-5, with 10 bases that match TRBD1. CDR3 length equals 17 residues. Germline-derived CDR1 and CDR2 are KGHSH and LQKENI. J gave up 3 bases and V 4 bases, and 9 bases lay outside the gene matches. CDR3 sequence (DNA): TGTGCCAGCTCACAAGGACAGGGGGTGCGCCTCAATCAGCCCCAGCATTTT. The encoded protein is CASSQGQGVRLNQPQHF.

The chain uses TRBV30 and TRBJ1-2; TRBD1 is a possible D gene (5 bases). V was clipped by 2 bases and J by 8 bases, with 9 bases between them. CDR1 is GTSNPN, CDR2 SVGIG, per germline (reference sequence). The CDR3 is 11 amino acids. CDR3 sequence: CAWSRGAGYTF. In DNA, the CDR3 is TGTGCCTGGAGTAGGGGTGCGGGCTACACCTTC.

The J gene is TRBJ2-3, the V gene TRBV28, with 11 bases lining up with TRBD2. The CDR3 has 17 amino acids. After removal of 6 bases from V and 0 bases from J, the junction contained 8 bases not matched to a gene. Germline V gene lookup returns CDR1 MDHEN and CDR2 SYDVKM. As DNA, the CDR3 is TGTGCCAGCAGCTGGGGGACTAGCGGTACTAGCACAGATACGCAGTATTTT. This codes for CASSWGTSGTSTDTQYF.

CDR3 bases: TGTGCCAGCAGCCCTGGACAGGGCTACGAGCAGTACTTC. This translates into CASSPGQGYEQYF. The rearrangement joins TRBV3-1 (or the pseudogene TRBV3-2) to TRBJ2-7; 8 bases align to TRBD1. CDR3 length: 13 residues. Germline V lookup: CDR1 LGHDT, CDR2 YNNKEL (reference sequence). Trimming cost V 4 bases and J 3 bases; bases outside gene matches: 2.

This clone occurred once. The chain couples TRBV7-9 to TRBJ2-1, with D tentatively TRBD1 or TRBD2 (5 bases each). Germline-derived CDR1 and CDR2 are SEHNR and FQNEAQ (reference sequence). V lost 1 base and J 8 bases, leaving 15 bases between the germline ends. The CDR3 runs to 15 residues. The CDR3 spells CASSLVLGELYEQFF. In DNA form, the CDR3 reads TGTGCCAGCAGCTTAGTGTTGGGGGAATTGTATGAGCAGTTCTTC.

The chain joins TRBV28 to TRBJ1-2; D call uncertain. The CDR3 spans 13 residues. The germline CDR1 and CDR2 sequences are MDHEN and SYDVKM. V gave up 5 bases and J gave up 8 bases, with 15 bases separating them. The CDR3 coding sequence is TGTGCCAGCAGTATACAGCTCCCTAAGGGCTACACCTTC. It codes for CASSIQLPKGYTF.

V usage is TRBV6-5 and J usage is TRBJ2-4, with 7 bases that match TRBD1. Losses at the gene ends were 6 bases for V and 4 bases for J; bases not matched to a gene: 6. This CDR3 region has 14 residues. Germline loops: CDR1 MNHEY, CDR2 SVGAGI. CDR3 coding DNA: TGTGCCAGCAGCGTCGTGGGACAGAAAAACATTCAGTACTTC. Translating gives CASSVVGQKNIQYF.

This clone has more than one count but fewer than ten. The rearrangement uses TRBV5-1 and TRBJ2-3; 7 bases agree with TRBD2. Trimming at V came to 0 bases and at J to 8 bases, leaving 9 bases not matched to a gene. This CDR3 comprises 15 residues. The germline CDR1 and CDR2 sequences are SGHRS and YFSETQ. CDR3 in DNA: TGCGCCAGCAGCTTGGGATTTTCGGGGGGAGGTACGCAGTATTTT. Residues: CASSLGFSGGGTQYF.

The sample holds a few counts of this clone. The chain recombines TRBV30 with TRBJ1-1; 8 bases are shared with TRBD1. The CDR3 contains 12 residues. CDR1 and CDR2 from the germline V gene are GTSNPN and SVGIG (reference sequence). Losses at the gene ends were 4 bases for V and 10 bases for J; bases not matched to a gene: 8. The DNA of the CDR3 is TGTGCCTGGATAGGCAGGGGGCTTGGAGCTTTCTTT. This codes for CAWIGRGLGAFF.

This clone was counted a few times. The rearrangement uses TRBV27 and TRBJ2-2; D is unclear. V lost 6 bases, J lost 7 bases, and 18 bases lay in between. The CDR3 is 15 amino acids. Per the germline V gene, CDR1 is MNHEY and CDR2 is SMNVEV (reference sequence). The CDR3, as DNA: TGTGCCAGCAGCCTTCGTCGGGCCGTCGGCGGGGAGCTGTTTTTT. Its translation is CASSLRRAVGGELFF.

V usage is TRBV18 and J usage is TRBJ1-4; D possibly corresponds to TRBD1 (5 bases). Trimming removed 3 bases at V and 0 bases at J, with 8 bases between. Germline loops: CDR1 KGHSH, CDR2 LQKENI. This CDR3 region has 15 residues. The CDR3 sequence is CASSPLQATNEKLFF. The CDR3 DNA is TGTGCCAGCTCACCTCTACAGGCAACTAATGAAAAACTGTTTTTT.

This clone showed up just once. At the DNA level, this CDR3 is encoded by other sequences in the same sample as well. The genes are TRBV12-3 or TRBV12-4 and TRBJ1-2; 9 bases match TRBD1. The CDR3 is 13 residues long. Trimming at V came to 5 bases and at J to 4 bases, leaving 2 bases not matched to a gene. As DNA, the CDR3 is TGTGCCAGCAGTCCGGGACAGGGCTATGGCTACACCTTC. It encodes CASSPGQGYGYTF.

This chain joins TRBV28 and TRBJ1-6, with D perhaps TRBD1 (5 bases). CDR3 length: 13 residues. V gave up 6 bases and J gave up 5 bases, with 8 bases separating them. Germline CDR1 MDHEN, CDR2 SYDVKM. This CDR3 is CASRGVNNSPLHF. The CDR3 DNA is TGTGCCAGCAGAGGGGTAAATAATTCACCCCTCCACTTT.

The gene calls are TRBV21-1 and TRBJ2-3. TRBV21-1 is assigned pseudogene status. The CDR3 runs to 14 residues. CDR3 amino acids: CASSTRTRTDTQYF. The CDR3 DNA reads TGTGCCAGCAGCACTAGGACCCGGACAGATACGCAGTATTTT.

V gene TRBV29-1 combines with J gene TRBJ2-3; 7 bases fit TRBD1. CDR3 size: 14 residues. Germline assignment: CDR1 SQVTM and CDR2 ANQGSEA. With 6 bases clipped from V and 2 bases from J, the junction kept 8 bases outside the gene matches. The CDR3 sequence is CSVGTVGTTDTQYF. CDR3 sequence (DNA): TGCAGCGTCGGGACAGTTGGCACCACAGATACGCAGTATTTT.

The table lists this clone with a count of one. The J gene is TRBJ2-2, the V gene TRBV19; either TRBD1 or TRBD2 may fit D (5 bases each). The V and J ends lost 7 bases and 4 bases respectively, with 19 bases between them. The CDR3 has 16 residues. The V gene's germline CDR1 is LNHDA and CDR2 SQIVND (reference sequence). The CDR3 protein is CASTKGAGTSTGELFF. Written as DNA, the CDR3 is TGTGCCAGTACTAAAGGAGCCGGGACGAGCACCGGGGAGCTGTTTTTT.

The CDR3, as DNA: TGTGCCAGCAGCGGCGGACTAGCCTGGGCCTACGAGCAGTACTTC. Its protein product is CASSGGLAWAYEQYF. The chain has TRBV2 and TRBJ2-7, with 8 bases matching TRBD2. J lost 2 bases, V lost 6 bases, and 9 bases had no gene match. Germline V lookup: CDR1 SNHLY, CDR2 FYNNEI. The CDR3 totals 15 residues.

The V and J genes are TRBV10-3 and TRBJ1-1; weak D call: TRBD1 (5 bases). Per the germline V gene, CDR1 is ENHRY and CDR2 is SYGVKD. The CDR3 is 17 amino acids. With 0 bases removed from V and 1 base from J, the gap between germline ends came to 15 bases. The DNA for the CDR3 is TGTGCCATCAGTGAGTCGAAAATAAGGACACCGAACACTGAAGCTTTCTTT. This gives the protein CAISESKIRTPNTEAFF.